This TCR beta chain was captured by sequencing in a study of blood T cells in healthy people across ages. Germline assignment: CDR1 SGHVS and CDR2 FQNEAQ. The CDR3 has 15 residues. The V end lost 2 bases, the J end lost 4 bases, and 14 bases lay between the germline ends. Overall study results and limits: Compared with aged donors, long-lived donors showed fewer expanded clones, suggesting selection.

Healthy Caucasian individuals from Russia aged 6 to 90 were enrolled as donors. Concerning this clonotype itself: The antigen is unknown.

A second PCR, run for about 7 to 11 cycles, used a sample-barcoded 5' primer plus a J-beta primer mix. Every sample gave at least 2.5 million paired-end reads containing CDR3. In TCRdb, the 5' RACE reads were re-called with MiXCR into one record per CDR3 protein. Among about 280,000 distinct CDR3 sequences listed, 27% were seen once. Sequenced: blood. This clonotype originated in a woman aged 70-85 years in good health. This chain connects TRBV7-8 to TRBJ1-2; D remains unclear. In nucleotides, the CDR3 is TGTGCCAGCAGCTTACCCCGGACTACAATCTATGGCTACACCTTC. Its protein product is CASSLPRTTIYGYTF.